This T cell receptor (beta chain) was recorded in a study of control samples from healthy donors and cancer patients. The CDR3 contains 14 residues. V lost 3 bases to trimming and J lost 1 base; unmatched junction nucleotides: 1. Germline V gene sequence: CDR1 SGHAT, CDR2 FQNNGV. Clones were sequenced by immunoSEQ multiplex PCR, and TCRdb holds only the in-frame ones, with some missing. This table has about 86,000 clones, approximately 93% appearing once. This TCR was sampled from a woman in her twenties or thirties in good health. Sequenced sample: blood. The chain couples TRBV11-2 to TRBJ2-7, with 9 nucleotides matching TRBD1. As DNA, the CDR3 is TGTGCCAGCAGCTTGGACAGGGGTTCCTACGAGCAGTACTTC. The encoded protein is CASSLDRGSYEQYF.